This note documents a single T cell receptor (beta chain) sequence. This specimen comes from a study of blood T cell repertoires in COVID-19. Study-wide context: The cDNA or gDNA used as material had been derived from T cells, B-cell-depleted T cells, or PBMCs.

Data came from immunoSEQ multiplex PCR; TCRdb stores just in-frame clones and leaves some out. Of 150,000 to 200,000 clones in the sample, roughly 88% were seen once. The germline V gene encodes CDR1 PRHDT and CDR2 FYEKMQ (reference sequence). J gave up 12 bases and V 10 bases, and 8 bases lay outside the gene matches. The CDR3 loop spans 13 amino acids. The clonotype was recovered from a man in his late teens or twenties with acute or convalescent COVID-19. What was sequenced was peripheral blood. This rearrangement joins TRBV13 to TRBJ2-1; 14 bases map to TRBD2. The CDR3 here is CATGTSGGLRQFF. CDR3 DNA sequence: TGTGCCACCGGGACTAGCGGGGGTTTAAGGCAGTTCTTC.